This T cell receptor (beta chain) stems from a study of control samples from healthy donors and cancer patients. The CDR3 extends over 15 amino acids. V was pared by 6 bases and J by 0 bases, with 12 bases between. From germline, CDR1 is MNHGY and CDR2 SAAAGT. Using immunoSEQ multiplex PCR, the repertoire was profiled, and TCRdb retains in-frame clones only, with some absent. The table records approximately 150,000 clones, 85% to 90% of them present only once. The chain has TRBV6-8 and TRBJ1-5; no clear D. Sequenced material: blood. The clonotype was recovered from a young man in good health. CDR3 sequence (DNA): TGTGCCAGCAGGCCGGGCCAGTATAGCAATCAGCCCCAGCATTTT. Encoded protein: CASRPGQYSNQPQHF.